The clone carrying this T cell receptor (beta chain) occurred a few times. This CDR3 comprises 14 residues. Germline CDR1 reads SEHNR; CDR2 reads FQNEAQ (reference sequence). Trimming took 11 bases from V and 1 from J, leaving 15 bases between them. The time point here: sample taken at primary tumor resection. Researchers sequenced whole RNA taken from tumor, nontumor lung or frozen PBMC without sorting. A total of fewer than 80 untreated early-stage non-small cell lung cancer patients served as donors. The sample comes from a study of spatial heterogeneity in lung cancer. Each CDR3 protein is one row after TCRdb ran MiXCR on the 5' RACE reads. The repertoire includes 40,000 to 50,000 distinct CDR3 sequences, roughly 7.6% of them detected once, and about 13% sits in the top ten.

This chain joins TRBV7-9 and TRBJ1-5, with D possibly matching TRBD1 (5 bases). The material was PBMCs, obtained at surgery. This receptor was identified in a female donor with early-stage non-small cell lung cancer. The DNA of the CDR3 is TGTGCCCTAGGGGCAGACTGGAGCAATCAGCCCCAGCATTTT. The encoded protein is CALGADWSNQPQHF.